The 32 T cell receptor beta chains below come from one sample, sequenced in a study of blood T cell repertoires in COVID-19. Sequencing was performed with immunoSEQ multiplex PCR; in TCRdb, only in-frame clones are kept and a portion is missing. Counted here are about 270,000 clones, roughly 90% occurring once; the ten biggest clones make up about 3%. Material: PBMCs or T cells enriched from blood (not recorded which). Receptors were obtained from a woman in her forties or fifties who had recovered from COVID-19.

V usage is TRBV10-3 and J usage is TRBJ1-3; no definite D call. Trimming removed 3 bases from V and 0 bases from J, with 6 bases in between. The CDR3 length is 14 residues. The V gene's germline CDR1 is ENHRY and CDR2 SYGVKD. This CDR3 is CAISDGGSGNTIYF. The CDR3 DNA is TGTGCCATCAGTGACGGTGGCTCTGGAAACACCATATATTTT.

This sequence joins TRBV30 and TRBJ1-5; 12 bases are shared with TRBD1. This CDR3 has 14 residues. Germline loops: CDR1 GTSNPN, CDR2 SVGIG (reference sequence). V dropped 3 bases and J dropped 4; count of bases not matched to a gene: 1. CDR3 DNA sequence: TGTGCCTGGAGGGGACAGGGGGCGAATCAGCCCCAGCATTTT. Translation: CAWRGQGANQPQHF. Complete variable domain (other parts from reference TRBV30 and TRBJ1-5): SQTIHQWPATLVQPVGSPLSLECTVEGTSNPNLYWYRQAAGRGLQLLFYSVGIGQISSEVPQNLSASRPQDRQFILSSKKLLLSDSGFYLCAWRGQGANQPQHFGDGTRLSIL.

This clone was counted only a few times. The genes are TRBV13 and TRBJ2-3; 10 bases match TRBD2. This CDR3 is 17 amino acids long. The V gene's germline CDR1 is PRHDT and CDR2 FYEKMQ (reference sequence). J was trimmed by 2 bases and V by 3 bases; bases with no gene match: 8. The CDR3 region has the DNA TGTGCCAGCAGCTTGGGGCTAGCGGGAGCGGCCACAGATACGCAGTATTTT. The encoded protein is CASSLGLAGAATDTQYF. Filled out from reference TRBV13 and TRBJ2-3, the complete variable domain reads AAGVIQSPRHLIKEKRETATLKCYPIPRHDTVYWYQQGPGQDPQFLISFYEKMQSDKGSIPDRFSAQQFSDYHSELNMSSLELGDSALYFCASSLGLAGAATDTQYFGPGTRLTVL.

This clone was observed once. This chain links TRBV29-1 with TRBJ1-1; D is possibly TRBD1 (5 bases). This CDR3 contains 14 residues. Trimming took off 5 bases at V and 5 bases at J, with 18 bases between the two ends. In germline, CDR1 is SQVTM, CDR2 ANQGSEA. The DNA for the CDR3 is TGCAGCGTTTATCAAGGGGCTCGGAGAACTGAAGCTTTCTTT. Protein product: CSVYQGARRTEAFF.

This clone showed up just once. V is TRBV28 and J is TRBJ2-1; 7 bases match TRBD2. The CDR3 loop spans 16 amino acids. Germline V gene sequence: CDR1 MDHEN, CDR2 SYDVKM. The V segment lost 1 base and the J segment 9 bases; nucleotides outside the gene matches: 12. The CDR3: CASSLFERDWWSEQFF. Written as DNA, the CDR3 is TGTGCCAGCAGTTTATTCGAGCGGGACTGGTGGAGTGAGCAGTTCTTC.

The J gene is TRBJ2-2, the V gene TRBV30; D may be TRBD2 (6 bases). CDR3 length: 14 residues. CDR1 GTSNPN and CDR2 SVGIG come from the germline V gene (reference sequence). The ends were cut back, 2 bases at V and 4 bases at J, with 11 bases in the middle. The CDR3 sequence is CAWSSGVSTGELFF. Written as DNA, the CDR3 is TGTGCCTGGAGTTCGGGAGTGAGCACCGGGGAGCTGTTTTTT.

The J gene is TRBJ1-1, the V gene TRBV5-1; D gene ambiguous. The V gene's germline CDR1 is SGHRS and CDR2 YFSETQ. The CDR3 runs to 15 residues. Between the trimmed V and J ends, which lost 0 bases and 4 bases, there was a span of 13 bases. Here the CDR3 reads CASSLAGRASTEAFF. Written as DNA, the CDR3 is TGCGCCAGCAGCTTGGCCGGGAGGGCGAGCACTGAAGCTTTCTTT.

This rearrangement joins TRBV7-9 to TRBJ2-3; D ambiguous. V was cut by 10 bases and J by 2 bases, with 13 bases left in between. This CDR3 region has 13 residues. CDR1 and CDR2 (germline): SEHNR, FQNEAQ (reference sequence). The CDR3 protein is CATRTYYTDTQYF. CDR3 nucleotides: TGTGCCACCAGGACCTACTACACAGATACGCAGTATTTT.

This chain joins TRBV13 and TRBJ1-2; a weak D match, TRBD1 (5 bases). This CDR3 comprises 14 residues. The germline V gene has CDR1 PRHDT and CDR2 FYEKMQ (reference sequence). V lost 6 bases and J lost 4, with 15 bases in between. The CDR3 here is CASSYQGLSYGYTF. Here the CDR3 DNA reads TGTGCCAGCAGTTATCAGGGACTTTCCTATGGCTACACCTTC.

V and J are TRBV2 and TRBJ1-5, with 9 positions matching TRBD1. J lost 7 bases, V lost 4 bases, and 5 bases had no gene match. CDR1 and CDR2 from the germline V gene are SNHLY and FYNNEI. CDR3 length equals 14 residues. The CDR3 protein is CASSGTGVDQPQHF. The CDR3 coding sequence is TGTGCCAGCAGTGGGACAGGGGTTGACCAGCCCCAGCATTTT. Based on the CDR3 plus reference TRBV2 and TRBJ1-5, the full variable domain is EPEVTQTPSHQVTQMGQEVILRCVPISNHLYFYWYRQILGQKVEFLVSFYNNEISEKSEIFDDQFSVERPDGSNFTLKIRSTKLEDSAMYFCASSGTGVDQPQHFGDGTRLSIL.

The rearrangement links TRBV7-4 to TRBJ2-5; TRBD1 aligns across 8 bases. Germline V gene sequence: CDR1 SGHVT, CDR2 SQSDAQ. V gave up 5 bases and J gave up 5 bases; unmatched junction bases: 13. This CDR3 comprises 16 residues. This chain's CDR3 is CASSVVIAGGRETQYF. In DNA form, the CDR3 reads TGTGCCAGCAGCGTAGTAATCGCAGGGGGCAGGGAGACCCAGTACTTC.

The chain employs TRBV5-4 and TRBJ2-1; D is unresolved. The CDR3 has 13 amino acids. The V end lost 0 bases, the J end lost 5 bases, and 6 bases lay between the germline ends. Germline loops: CDR1 SGHNT, CDR2 YYREEE (reference sequence). DNA for the CDR3: TGTGCCAGCAGCTTGGCGGTTCACAATGAGCAGTTCTTC. This codes for CASSLAVHNEQFF.

The gene calls are TRBV18 and TRBJ2-3, with D perhaps matching TRBD2 (6 bases). CDR3 length: 13 amino acids. Germline V gene sequence: CDR1 KGHSH, CDR2 LQKENI. Trimming stripped 4 bases from V and 3 bases from J, with 8 bases between. This CDR3 is CASSLAGTDTQYF. The CDR3, as DNA: TGTGCCAGCTCACTCGCGGGGACAGATACGCAGTATTTT.

The genes are TRBV11-2 and TRBJ2-7; the D gene is possibly TRBD2 (6 bases). The germline CDR1 and CDR2 sequences are SGHAT and FQNNGV. The CDR3 is 15 residues long. Trimming shortened V by 1 base and J by 2 bases, and 12 bases separated the two germline ends. The CDR3 loop reads CASSLGREKAYEQYF. The DNA of the CDR3 is TGTGCCAGCAGCTTAGGTCGGGAGAAAGCCTACGAGCAGTACTTC.

The rearrangement joins TRBV6-5 to TRBJ1-1; TRBD1 matches at 9 bases. CDR3 length: 14 residues. Germline loops: CDR1 MNHEY, CDR2 SVGAGI. V dropped 4 bases and J dropped 3; count of bases not matched to a gene: 3. In DNA form, the CDR3 reads TGTGCCAGCAGTTCTGGACAGGGGTACACTGAAGCTTTCTTT. Its translation is CASSSGQGYTEAFF.

This clone was observed once. This chain uses TRBV11-2 with TRBJ2-1, with D possibly TRBD2 on 6 matching bases. The CDR3 is 16 residues long. CDR1 and CDR2 (germline): SGHAT, FQNNGV. Trimming shortened V by 1 base and J by 7 bases, and 17 bases separated the two germline ends. CDR3 coding DNA: TGTGCCAGCAGCTTAGGTCCGGGAGCTCGGCAAAATGAGCAGTTCTTC. It specifies CASSLGPGARQNEQFF.

J is TRBJ2-3 and V is TRBV2, with TRBD2 matching over 9 bases. The CDR3 is 16 residues long. The germline V gene encodes CDR1 SNHLY and CDR2 FYNNEI. V dropped 6 bases and J dropped 2; count of bases not matched to a gene: 9. The CDR3 DNA follows: TGTGCCAGCAGGGGGGCGGGAGGGCCTTCCACAGATACGCAGTATTTT. Amino acid sequence: CASRGAGGPSTDTQYF.

The chain has TRBV6-6 and TRBJ1-3; D might be TRBD1 (6 bases). Trimming removed 5 bases from V and 4 bases from J, with 12 bases in between. The germline V gene encodes CDR1 MNHNY and CDR2 SVGAGI (reference sequence). The CDR3 spans 14 residues. CDR3 in DNA: TGTGCCAGCAGTACCGGGACACCCGGAAACACCATATATTTT. The encoded protein is CASSTGTPGNTIYF.

The chain uses TRBV27 and TRBJ1-1; D is uncertain. This CDR3 has 11 residues. Germline V gives CDR1 MNHEY, CDR2 SMNVEV (reference sequence). With 6 bases removed from V and 11 bases from J, the gap between germline ends came to 13 bases. The CDR3 loop reads CASSDSYRAFF. CDR3 nucleotides: TGTGCCAGCAGCGACTCGTATAGGGCTTTCTTT.

The chain carries TRBV5-1 and TRBJ2-7, with D possibly TRBD1 on 5 matching bases. The CDR3 consists of 14 residues. V lost 2 bases and J 2 bases, leaving 11 bases between the germline ends. Germline assignment: CDR1 SGHRS and CDR2 YFSETQ. In DNA, the CDR3 is TGCGCCAGCAGCTTTAACAGGCCTCCCTACGAGCAGTACTTC. Residues: CASSFNRPPYEQYF. The full variable domain, in which reference TRBV5-1 and TRBJ2-7 provide the parts outside the CDR3, is KAGVTQTPRYLIKTRGQQVTLSCSPISGHRSVSWYQQTPGQGLQFLFEYFSETQRNKGNFPGRFSGRQFSNSRSEMNVSTLELGDSALYLCASSFNRPPYEQYFGPGTRLTVT.

The chain recombines TRBV7-3 with TRBJ2-7, with 9 bases identical to TRBD1. This CDR3 contains 14 residues. With V trimmed by 5 bases and J by 5 bases, 7 bases remained unmatched. CDR1 and CDR2 (germline): SGHTA, FQGTGA. The CDR3, as DNA: TGTGCCAGCAGCCAGACAGGGGGATTCGACGAGCAGTACTTC. Translation gives CASSQTGGFDEQYF.

The V call is TRBV7-2, the J call TRBJ2-7; TRBD1 is a possible D gene (6 bases). CDR1 and CDR2 from the germline V gene are SGHTA and FQGNSA. The ends were cut back, 4 bases at V and 0 bases at J, with 16 bases in the middle. The CDR3 loop spans 16 amino acids. The CDR3: CASSSGGRVSSYEQYF. The CDR3 DNA reads TGTGCCAGCAGCTCTGGGGGCAGGGTGAGCTCCTACGAGCAGTACTTC.

The chain uses TRBV5-1 and TRBJ2-7, with TRBD1 identical over 9 bases. The CDR3 loop spans 15 amino acids. V gave up 7 bases and J gave up 1 base; unmatched junction bases: 9. CDR1 SGHRS and CDR2 YFSETQ come from the germline V gene. The CDR3, as DNA: TGCGCCAGCCGGCAACCGGACAGGGGATCCTACGAGCAGTACTTC. Translated: CASRQPDRGSYEQYF.

The CDR3 DNA reads TGTGCCAGCAGTTACGGTGGGGGGGCCCGGGAGACCCAGTACTTC. It translates to CASSYGGGARETQYF. The V gene is TRBV6-5, the J gene TRBJ2-5, with D maybe TRBD2 (7 bases). The length of the CDR3 is 15 residues. V dropped 2 bases and J dropped 5 bases, with 15 bases sitting between them. Germline V lookup: CDR1 MNHEY, CDR2 SVGAGI.

The chain combines TRBV6-5 with TRBJ1-2; possible D gene TRBD1, 6 bases. CDR1 and CDR2 from the germline V gene are MNHEY and SVGAGI. The V gene lost 6 bases and the J gene lost 5 bases, with 16 bases spanning the gap. The length of the CDR3 is 14 residues. CDR3 coding DNA: TGTGCCAGCAGACCCGACAGGCGAACATATGGCTACACCTTC. Encoded protein: CASRPDRRTYGYTF.

The rearrangement uses TRBV6-4 and TRBJ1-6, with D tentatively TRBD1 (5 bases). Germline CDR1 is MRHNA and CDR2 is SNTAGT. V was trimmed by 8 bases and J by 0 bases, leaving 14 bases between them. This CDR3 has 16 residues. The CDR3 DNA reads as TGTGCCAGCCGGGACTCCCCGAGCTCCTATAATTCACCCCTCCACTTT. Amino acid sequence: CASRDSPSSYNSPLHF.

J is TRBJ1-2 and V is TRBV20-1, with 8 nucleotides matching TRBD1. The CDR3 length is 13 residues. Germline V CDR1 and CDR2: DFQATT, SNEGSKA (reference sequence). Trimming removed 3 bases from V and 9 bases from J; junction bases left unmatched: 9. CDR3: CSASPGQAVRYTF. The CDR3 nucleotides read TGCAGTGCTAGTCCGGGACAGGCCGTACGCTACACCTTC.

The V call is TRBV10-3, the J call TRBJ1-5, with 7 bases fitting TRBD1. Germline V gene sequence: CDR1 ENHRY, CDR2 SYGVKD. Trimming took 0 bases from V and 4 from J; bases not matched to a gene: 3. The CDR3 sequence is 15 residues long. This CDR3 is CAISESLGQNQPQHF. Written as DNA, the CDR3 is TGTGCCATCAGTGAGTCTCTGGGACAGAATCAGCCCCAGCATTTT.

The V and J genes are TRBV5-1 and TRBJ2-3, with 8 bases aligning to TRBD2. Germline CDR1 and CDR2: SGHRS and YFSETQ. The length of the CDR3 is 15 residues. Trimming cost V 0 bases and J 5 bases; bases outside gene matches: 5. CDR3 DNA: TGCGCCAGCAGCTTGGCGGGAGGGCGGGGAGATACGCAGTATTTT. Translation: CASSLAGGRGDTQYF.

V usage is TRBV7-9 and J usage is TRBJ1-4, with TRBD1 as a possible D gene (6 bases). The germline CDR1 and CDR2 sequences are SEHNR and FQNEAQ (reference sequence). This CDR3 has 18 residues. Deletions cut 3 bases from V and 3 bases from J, with 20 bases between. CDR3 loop: CASSFTSWGRTSNEKLFF. CDR3 nucleotides: TGTGCCAGCAGCTTCACAAGCTGGGGGCGAACCTCTAATGAAAAACTGTTTTTT.

The chain couples TRBV5-1 to TRBJ1-3; D gene uncertain. The length of the CDR3 is 16 residues. Per the germline V gene, CDR1 is SGHRS and CDR2 is YFSETQ. V was pared by 4 bases and J by 0 bases, with 14 bases between. CDR3 DNA sequence: TGCGCCAGCAGCATCAGCCCCGGACTCTCTGGAAACACCATATATTTT. Its translation is CASSISPGLSGNTIYF.

CDR3 in amino acids: CASSPTGTSGSDEQFF. Written as DNA, the CDR3 is TGTGCCAGCAGCCCGACCGGGACTAGCGGGAGTGATGAGCAGTTCTTC. The chain carries TRBV7-2 and TRBJ2-1; TRBD2 agrees at 14 bases. V shed 5 bases, J shed 8 bases, and the junction held 8 bases outside the gene matches. The CDR3 length is 16 residues. Germline loops: CDR1 SGHTA, CDR2 FQGNSA.